This record covers a single T cell receptor (beta chain). This entry belongs to a study of sequential checkpoint blockade in melanoma. CDR3 length equals 16 residues. Germline CDR1 is LGHNA and CDR2 is YSLEER. With 6 bases clipped from V and 5 bases from J, the junction kept 9 bases outside the gene matches. Treatment specified: randomized to nivolumab then ipilimumab (arm A) or the reverse (arm B). Patients had received no earlier DNA-damaging chemotherapy. The assay was immunoSEQ multiplex PCR, and TCRdb's table has in-frame clones only and misses some. The data hold around 9,100 clones, with roughly 80% observed a single time.

Source: CD8+ T cells sorted from blood (inferred from file names), taken from a patient given nivolumab and ipilimumab in sequence. The rearrangement links TRBV4-3 to TRBJ2-7, with 14 bases matching TRBD2. The receptor was isolated from a human donor with melanoma. The CDR3 region is CASSPTSGGAVDEQYF. CDR3 DNA sequence: TGCGCCAGCAGTCCGACTAGCGGGGGGGCGGTAGACGAGCAGTACTTC.